This T cell receptor (beta chain) was sequenced in a study of CD8 T cells in ankylosing spondylitis. Study outcomes and limitations: Some motif variants had been reported before (in reactive arthritis synovial fluid and blood).

As concerns this clonotype: Antigen: not known.

A quantitative 5'-RACE method, one with molecular barcodes, was used to make TCR beta libraries. TCRdb itself ran the 5' RACE reads through MiXCR, one entry per CDR3 protein. Of 150,000 or so distinct CDR3 sequences detected, around 9.6% appear once; the ten largest clones hold roughly 16%. The trim removed 3 bases at V and 7 bases at J, leaving 7 bases unmatched. Per germline, CDR1 SGDLS and CDR2 YYNGEE. CDR3 length: 15 residues. The sequence derives from a female donor with ankylosing spondylitis or in good health (not recorded which). Material: blood, either unsorted or a sorted T cell fraction (not recorded which). J is TRBJ2-1 and V is TRBV9, with 10 bases that match TRBD1. CDR3 protein: CASSAPGQGLNEQFF. In DNA form, the CDR3 reads TGTGCCAGCAGCGCCCCGGGACAGGGGTTGAATGAGCAGTTCTTC.